What follows are 4 T cell receptor beta chains derived from one specimen sequenced in a study of blood T cell repertoires in COVID-19 (dated by TCRdb to 2018 to 2020). Receptor amplification or capture employed the immunoSEQ multiplex PCR assay. Held by TCRdb, this immuneACCESS table contains in-frame sequences only and omits some clones. Under half of the omission traces to an unresolved V gene where checked; the cause of the rest is unknown. For this sample there are about 500,000 clones; around 87% appear just once. The ten largest make up roughly 0.7% of the sample. Material for sequencing was PBMCs or T cells enriched from blood (not recorded which). These receptors came from a woman in her late teens or twenties who had recovered from COVID-19.

This clone showed up just a few times. The chain carries TRBV5-1 and TRBJ1-5; a possible D gene is TRBD1 (6 bases). The CDR3 sequence is 16 residues long. CDR1 is SGHRS, CDR2 YFSETQ, per germline. V was clipped by 6 bases and J by 3 bases, with 19 bases between them. CDR3 bases: TGCGCCAGCACTGGGACAAATGGAATCTCCAATCAGCCCCAGCATTTT. Its translation: CASTGTNGISNQPQHF.

The V call is TRBV9, the J call TRBJ1-6; D is perhaps TRBD1 (6 bases). The V gene lost 4 bases and the J gene lost 0 bases, with 11 bases spanning the gap. The CDR3 extends over 16 amino acids. CDR1 is SGDLS and CDR2 is YYNGEE in the germline V gene. CDR3 sequence (DNA): TGTGCCAGCAGCCCGGGGGGGGCCTCCTATAATTCACCCCTCCACTTT. It yields the protein CASSPGGASYNSPLHF.

The genes are TRBV5-1 and TRBJ1-1, with 8 bases that match TRBD1. Trimming cost V 4 bases and J 4 bases; bases outside gene matches: 18. This CDR3 comprises 18 residues. Per the germline V gene, CDR1 is SGHRS and CDR2 is YFSETQ. This CDR3 is CASSRRPMTGDGVTEAFF. For the CDR3, the DNA is TGCGCCAGCAGCAGGCGACCGATGACAGGGGATGGGGTCACTGAAGCTTTCTTT.

The gene calls are TRBV30 and TRBJ2-1; 7 bases are shared with TRBD2. The germline V gene has CDR1 GTSNPN and CDR2 SVGIG (reference sequence). The CDR3 is 15 residues long. V was pared by 5 bases and J by 3 bases, with 10 bases of the junction left unmatched. This CDR3 reads CAWGSGRAGYNEQFF. The CDR3, as DNA: TGTGCCTGGGGGTCGGGGAGGGCTGGCTACAATGAGCAGTTCTTC.